The clone carrying this TCR beta chain was observed a handful of times. Antigen specificity is unknown. The data are from a study of identical twins. General study findings and limits: Cord blood's abundant beta clonotypes had fewer insertions, unlike memory repertoires. The authors noted that invariant MAIT and iNKT cells could partly confound zero-insertion analyses.

TCRdb re-called the 5' RACE reads with MiXCR, one entry per CDR3 protein. The profile covers around 480,000 distinct CDR3 sequences, with 14% appearing a single time and about 1% taken by the ten largest. The sample was also linked to a second study, of yellow fever vaccine responses in identical twins.

This sequence was found in a woman aged 18-29 years in good health. Specimen: CD4+ T cells sorted from blood.

CDR3 amino acids: CASSERTGNSNQPQHF. The CDR3 DNA sequence: TGTGCCAGCAGTGAAAGGACAGGTAATAGCAATCAGCCCCAGCATTTT. The chain couples TRBV6-1 to TRBJ1-5; TRBD1 matches at 7 bases. J was trimmed by 0 bases and V by 2 bases; bases with no gene match: 4. The CDR3 is made up of 16 amino acids. The germline gives CDR1 MNHNS, CDR2 SASEGT.